The source of this TCR beta chain is a study of shared T cell receptors in the human thymus. Using immunoSEQ multiplex PCR, the repertoire was profiled, and TCRdb retains in-frame clones only, with some absent. The sample includes hundreds of thousands of clones, more than 70% of them seen just once. CDR1 is SGHTS and CDR2 is YDEGEE in the germline V gene. The germline V and J ends were trimmed by 0 bases and 6 bases, with 12 bases remaining between them. The CDR3 runs to 15 residues. The same data also went into a second study, on human thymus T cells. That source notes: Obtained as resections during corrective heart surgery, the thymus tissue was then studied.

The V gene is TRBV5-8, the J gene TRBJ2-2, with D maybe TRBD2 (7 bases). The sequence derives from a boy under three years old with a congenital heart defect. Sequencing used thymocytes. DNA of the CDR3: TGTGCCAGCAGCTTGGGTCGGGGGGCATCCGGGGAGCTGTTTTTT. This codes for CASSLGRGASGELFF.